This T cell receptor beta chain emerged from a study of blood T cell repertoires in COVID-19. This CDR3 spans 16 amino acids. The V gene's germline CDR1 is SGHRS and CDR2 YFSETQ. V lost 3 bases and J 5 bases, leaving 20 bases between the germline ends. In the original workflow: Quantification of nucleated cells was approximated via reference gene primer amplification. Sequencing was performed with immunoSEQ multiplex PCR; in TCRdb, only in-frame clones are kept and a portion is missing. V, J and clone size derive from that table, while D and trimming were established from the DNA sequence. This table has about 190,000 clones, less than 90% appearing once.

The V call is TRBV5-1, the J call TRBJ1-1; D may be TRBD1 (6 bases). This clonotype originated in a human donor in a cohort sampled during active COVID-19. The sequencing sample was made of peripheral blood. CDR3 coding DNA: TGCGCCAGCAGCTCGACGCCGACAGGTAGTGGAACTGAAGCTTTCTTT. Its protein product is CASSSTPTGSGTEAFF.